This is a list of T cell receptor beta chains from one sample in a study of radiation and T cells in renal cell carcinoma. TCRdb's copy holds only in-frame clones and misses some; the assay was immunoSEQ multiplex PCR. The sample lists approximately 150,000 clones, around 88% seen once, with roughly 17% in the top ten. The sample was blood, taken from a patient whose treatment included radiotherapy and nephrectomy. These receptors were obtained from a woman aged 45-65 years with renal cell carcinoma. CDR3s include the opening cysteine and the closing phenylalanine or tryptophan. The D gene is left open where the match is weak. A clone size is listed for some rows: how often the clone was seen (once, few, many), or a class if it is expanded.

D gene: NA; J gene: TRBJ2-1; CDR3 length: 14; clone size: few; V gene: TRBV9; CDR3 DNA: TGTGCCAGCAGCGTAGTAGCCCTTTCCAATGAGCAGTTCTTC; CDR3 protein: CASSVVALSNEQFF
D gene: TRBD2; J gene: TRBJ2-1; CDR3 length: 15; clone size: NA; V gene: TRBV4-3; CDR3 DNA: TGCGCCAGCAGCCACGCTCTAGCGGAATACAATGAGCAGTTCTTC; CDR3 protein: CASSHALAEYNEQFF
D gene: TRBD1; J gene: TRBJ1-1; CDR3 length: 13; clone size: once; V gene: TRBV18; CDR3 DNA: TGTGCCAGCTCCCCGGACAGGGGCACTGAAGCTTTCTTT; CDR3 protein: CASSPDRGTEAFF
D gene: TRBD1; J gene: TRBJ1-2; CDR3 length: 17; clone size: NA; V gene: TRBV19; CDR3 DNA: TGTGCCAGTAGTATCGGACAGGCGACTACTCTTAACTATGGCTACACCTTC; CDR3 protein: CASSIGQATTLNYGYTF
D gene: NA; J gene: TRBJ1-6; CDR3 length: 13; clone size: NA; V gene: TRBV6-6; CDR3 DNA: TGTGCCAGCAGTCTCAGGTGGGGTACACCCCTCCACTTT; CDR3 protein: CASSLRWGTPLHF
D gene: TRBD2; J gene: TRBJ2-3; CDR3 length: 15; clone size: once; V gene: TRBV10-1; CDR3 DNA: TGCGCCAGCAGTGAGGGGCTAGCGGGGACAGATACGCAGTATTTT; CDR3 protein: CASSEGLAGTDTQYF
D gene: TRBD1; J gene: TRBJ2-3; CDR3 length: 16; clone size: NA; V gene: TRBV7-2; CDR3 DNA: TGTGCCAGCAGCCCACAGGGACAGGGGATCACAGATACGCAGTATTTT; CDR3 protein: CASSPQGQGITDTQYF
D gene: NA; J gene: TRBJ2-5; CDR3 length: 14; clone size: NA; V gene: TRBV5-8; CDR3 DNA: TGTGCCAGCAGTTCCCGGGACTACCAAGAGACCCAGTACTTC; CDR3 protein: CASSSRDYQETQYF
D gene: TRBD2; J gene: TRBJ2-7; CDR3 length: 14; clone size: once; V gene: TRBV6-6; CDR3 DNA: TGTGCCAGCGGGACTAGCGGGAGAGCCTCCGAGCAGTACTTC; CDR3 protein: CASGTSGRASEQYF
D gene: NA; J gene: TRBJ1-6; CDR3 length: 9; clone size: NA; V gene: TRBV27; CDR3 DNA: TGTGCCAGCACCTCACCCCTCCACTTT; CDR3 protein: CASTSPLHF
D gene: NA; J gene: TRBJ2-2; CDR3 length: 15; clone size: NA; V gene: TRBV6-5; CDR3 DNA: TGTGCCAGCAGCTCGGGACTTCTCGGCACCGGGGAGCTGTTTTTT; CDR3 protein: CASSSGLLGTGELFF
D gene: NA; J gene: TRBJ1-2; CDR3 length: 12; clone size: NA; V gene: TRBV2; CDR3 DNA: TGTGCCAGCAGTGAAGCCGACTATGGCTACACCTTC; CDR3 protein: CASSEADYGYTF
D gene: NA; J gene: TRBJ1-4; CDR3 length: 15; clone size: NA; V gene: TRBV7-2; CDR3 DNA: TGTGCCAGCAGCTTGTTCGGGCAGTCTAATGAAAAACTGTTTTTT; CDR3 protein: CASSLFGQSNEKLFF
D gene: TRBD2; J gene: TRBJ2-1; CDR3 length: 16; clone size: NA; V gene: TRBV19; CDR3 DNA: TGTGCCAGTAGTATACTGGCTAGCGGGAGCCACAATGAGCAGTTCTTC; CDR3 protein: CASSILASGSHNEQFF
D gene: NA; J gene: TRBJ2-7; CDR3 length: 13; clone size: NA; V gene: TRBV6-1; CDR3 DNA: TGTGCCAGCAATTTGGCGGCCTCCTACGAGCAGTACTTC; CDR3 protein: CASNLAASYEQYF
D gene: TRBD2; J gene: TRBJ2-7; CDR3 length: 15; clone size: NA; V gene: TRBV5-1; CDR3 DNA: TGCGCCAGCAGCTTGGGTTCGGGAGGTACCTACGAGCAGTACTTC; CDR3 protein: CASSLGSGGTYEQYF
D gene: TRBD1; J gene: TRBJ1-6; CDR3 length: 15; clone size: NA; V gene: TRBV10-2; CDR3 DNA: TGCGCCAGCAGTGAGTACCGACAGGGAAATTCACCCCTCCACTTT; CDR3 protein: CASSEYRQGNSPLHF
D gene: NA; J gene: TRBJ1-5; CDR3 length: 13; clone size: NA; V gene: TRBV14; CDR3 DNA: TGTGCCAGCAGCCAGGCCCACAGGGAGCCCCAGCATTTT; CDR3 protein: CASSQAHREPQHF
D gene: NA; J gene: TRBJ2-5; CDR3 length: 13; clone size: NA; V gene: TRBV7-3; CDR3 DNA: TGTGCCAGCAGCTTAAGCAGGGCCGGGACCCAGTACTTC; CDR3 protein: CASSLSRAGTQYF